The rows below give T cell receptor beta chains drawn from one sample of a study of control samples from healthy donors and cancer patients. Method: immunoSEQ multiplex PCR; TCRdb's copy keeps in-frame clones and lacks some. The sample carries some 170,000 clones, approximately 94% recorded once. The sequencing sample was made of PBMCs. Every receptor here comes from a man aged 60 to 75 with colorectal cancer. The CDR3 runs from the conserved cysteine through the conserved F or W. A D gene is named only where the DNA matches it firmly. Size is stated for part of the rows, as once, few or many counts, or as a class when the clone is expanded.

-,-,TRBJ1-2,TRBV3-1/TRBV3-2,TGTGCCAGCAGCCAAGGATATGGCTACACCTTC,CASSQGYGYTF
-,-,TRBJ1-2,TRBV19,TGTGCCAGTAGTACTCCGACAGCCCTTGGCTATGGCTACACCTTC,CASSTPTALGYGYTF
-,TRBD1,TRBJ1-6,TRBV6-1,TGTGCCAGCAGTGAGGGACAGTTTTACGGTAATTCACCCCTCCACTTT,CASSEGQFYGNSPLHF
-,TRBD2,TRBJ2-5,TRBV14,TGTGCCAGCAGCCCTAGTGCGGGGGGGAGAGAGACCCAGTACTTC,CASSPSAGGRETQYF
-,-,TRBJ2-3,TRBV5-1,TGCGCCAGCAGCCTGACTAGTGTGGGCACAGATACGCAGTATTTT,CASSLTSVGTDTQYF
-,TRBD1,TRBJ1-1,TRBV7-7,TGTGCCAGCAGCTTAAGGGTGGGACAGGGTACTGAAGCTTTCTTT,CASSLRVGQGTEAFF
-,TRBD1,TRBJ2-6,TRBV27,TGTGCCAGCAGACAGGGGAGCTCTGGGGCCAACGTCCTGACTTTC,CASRQGSSGANVLTF
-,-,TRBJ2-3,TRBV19,TGTGCCAGTAGTATAGCACCTGATACGCAGTATTTT,CASSIAPDTQYF
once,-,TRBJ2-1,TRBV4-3,TGCGCCAGCAGCCAAGAGGGTACGGAGAGCTCCTACAATGAGCAGTTCTTC,CASSQEGTESSYNEQFF
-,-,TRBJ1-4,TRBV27,TGTGCCAGCAGTTTAAGGAGGACTAATGAAAAACTGTTTTTT,CASSLRRTNEKLFF
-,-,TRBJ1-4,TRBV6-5,TGTGCCAGCAGCCAAGGGACGGTGAATGAAAAACTGTTTTTT,CASSQGTVNEKLFF
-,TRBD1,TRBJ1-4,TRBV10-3,TGTGCCATCAGTGACTCGGGACAGGGCGATGAAAAACTGTTTTTT,CAISDSGQGDEKLFF
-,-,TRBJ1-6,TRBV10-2,TGCGCCAGCAGTGCCACGCCGGGGGGCACCTATAATTCACCCCTCCACTTT,CASSATPGGTYNSPLHF
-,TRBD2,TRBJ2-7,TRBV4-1,TGCGCCAGCAGCCAAGAAACCCAGCGGGGGGCCTACGAGCAGTACTTC,CASSQETQRGAYEQYF
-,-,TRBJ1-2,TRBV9,TGTGCCAGCAGCGTAGAGGGAGCATTCTATGGCTACACCTTC,CASSVEGAFYGYTF
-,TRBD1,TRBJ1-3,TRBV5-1,TGCGCCAGCAGCTCCGGACAGGGCGTGGGGGGAAACACCATATATTTT,CASSSGQGVGGNTIYF
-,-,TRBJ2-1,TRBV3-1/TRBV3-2,TGTGCCAGCAGCCAAGACAGGGGCTACTACAATGAGCAGTTCTTC,CASSQDRGYYNEQFF
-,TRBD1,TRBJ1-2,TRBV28,TGTGCCAGCAGATCTCCGGGACAGAACTATGGCTACACCTTC,CASRSPGQNYGYTF
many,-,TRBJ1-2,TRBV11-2,TGTGCCAGCAGCTCACTCCCTAGAGCGAAAAGTGGCTACACCTTC,CASSSLPRAKSGYTF
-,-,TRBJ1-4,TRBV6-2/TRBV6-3,TGTGCCAGCAGTTCGGCGGGCATAGGGAATGAAAAACTGTTTTTT,CASSSAGIGNEKLFF
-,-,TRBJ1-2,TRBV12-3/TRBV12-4,TGTGCCAGCAGCCAGCAGGCGCCCTATGGCTACACCTTC,CASSQQAPYGYTF
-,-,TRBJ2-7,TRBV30,TGTGCCTGGAGCTCAGGGGGGTCCTACGAGCAGTACTTC,CAWSSGGSYEQYF
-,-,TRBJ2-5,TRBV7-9,TGTGCGACTCAGCCAGGGGACGAAGAGACCCAGTACTTC,CATQPGDEETQYF
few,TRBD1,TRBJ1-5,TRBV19,TGTGCCAGTAGTATAGACCAACAGGGGTCGCCACCCCAGCATTTT,CASSIDQQGSPPQHF
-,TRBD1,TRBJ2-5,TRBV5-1,TGCGCCAGCAGCTCGCCCGCGACAGGGAAAGAGACCCAGTACTTC,CASSSPATGKETQYF
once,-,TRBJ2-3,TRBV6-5,TGTGCCAGCAGTTACTCGCGGGCCGCAGATACGCAGTATTTT,CASSYSRAADTQYF
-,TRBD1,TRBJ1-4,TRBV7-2,TGTGCCAGCAGCTTCTTCGGGACAGGAAGCGAAAAACTGTTTTTT,CASSFFGTGSEKLFF
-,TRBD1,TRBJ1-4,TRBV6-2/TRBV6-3,TGTGCCAGCAGCCCTACCCCGACAGGGGGTAATGAAAAACTGTTTTTT,CASSPTPTGGNEKLFF
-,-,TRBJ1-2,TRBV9,TGTGCCAGCAGCGTCCCACCAGACTATGGCTACACCTTC,CASSVPPDYGYTF
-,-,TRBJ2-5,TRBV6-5,TGTGCCAGCAGGAACAGGGGGGGAGAGACCCAGTACTTC,CASRNRGGETQYF
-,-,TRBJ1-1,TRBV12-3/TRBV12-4,TGTGCCAGCAGTCTGACGCTAAACACTGAAGCTTTCTTT,CASSLTLNTEAFF
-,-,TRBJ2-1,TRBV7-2,TGTGCCAGCAGCTTAGGGCAGGGGGGATCCTACAATGAGCAGTTCTTC,CASSLGQGGSYNEQFF
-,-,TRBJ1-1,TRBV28,TGTGCCAGCAGTCGCCTATTGAACACTGAAGCTTTCTTT,CASSRLLNTEAFF
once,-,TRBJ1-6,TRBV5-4,TGTGCCAGCAGCTTATCAGATTTAAGTTCACCCCTCCACTTT,CASSLSDLSSPLHF
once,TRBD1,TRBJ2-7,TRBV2,TGTGCCAGCAGTGAGGGACAGGGAAGAACCTACGAGCAGTACTTC,CASSEGQGRTYEQYF
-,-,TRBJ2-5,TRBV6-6,TGTGCCAGCAGTTACGCGTCCGGGACGGTGGAGACCCAGTACTTC,CASSYASGTVETQYF
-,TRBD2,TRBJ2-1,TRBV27,TGTGCCAGCAGTTTACGGATTAGCGGGGACTCCTACAATGAGCAGTTCTTC,CASSLRISGDSYNEQFF
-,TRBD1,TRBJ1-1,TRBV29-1,TGCAGCGTTGCGGGGACAGGGTTTACTGAAGCTTTCTTT,CSVAGTGFTEAFF
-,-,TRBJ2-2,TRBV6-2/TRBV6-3,TGTGCCAGCAGTCCGCCGACTAACGTCGGGGAGCTGTTTTTT,CASSPPTNVGELFF
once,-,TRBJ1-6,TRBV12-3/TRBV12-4,TGTGCCAGTCGGGTGGGGAATTCACCCCTCCACTTT,CASRVGNSPLHF
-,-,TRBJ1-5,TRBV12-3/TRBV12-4,TGTGCCAGCACCTTTACAGGGAATCAGCCCCAGCATTTT,CASTFTGNQPQHF
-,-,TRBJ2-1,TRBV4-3,TGCGCCAGCAGCCCACTATACAGGGATCAACGGGCGAATGAGCAGTTCTTC,CASSPLYRDQRANEQFF